One sample yielded the 18 T cell receptor beta chains listed below, sequenced in a study of shared clonotypes between healthy human individuals. The assay was immunoSEQ multiplex PCR, and TCRdb's table has in-frame clones only and misses some. The sample comprises 780,000 or so clones, roughly 72% of which are singletons, and more than 1.5% rests with the top ten. Sequenced input: memory CD4+ T cells sorted from blood. Subset: CD45RA-negative fraction. These TCRs come from a woman aged 25-40 years in good health.

The chain carries TRBV5-4 and TRBJ2-1, with 10 bases fitting TRBD1. The germline V gene encodes CDR1 SGHNT and CDR2 YYREEE (reference sequence). CDR3 length equals 16 residues. V was clipped by 4 bases and J by 4 bases; unmatched bases: 8. For the CDR3, the DNA is TGTGCCAGCAGCCTACCGGGACAGGGGCTTTACAATGAGCAGTTCTTC. Translating it yields CASSLPGQGLYNEQFF.

This sequence joins TRBV7-2 and TRBJ2-5; D is uncertain. The V and J ends lost 5 bases and 5 bases respectively, with 9 bases between them. CDR3 length: 12 residues. Germline CDR1 reads SGHTA; CDR2 reads FQGNSA. As DNA, the CDR3 is TGTGCCAGCAGCCGATATGGGGAGACCCAGTACTTC. This translates into CASSRYGETQYF.

This clone occurred a few times. This chain links TRBV7-2 with TRBJ2-7; D not certain. Between the trimmed V and J ends, which lost 2 bases and 2 bases, there was a span of 10 bases. Per the germline V gene, CDR1 is SGHTA and CDR2 is FQGNSA. The CDR3 is 14 residues long. CDR3 region: CASSLFPRPYEQYF. DNA of the CDR3: TGTGCCAGCAGCTTATTCCCACGACCCTACGAGCAGTACTTC.

The gene calls are TRBV7-6 and TRBJ2-1; D remains unclear. The CDR3 spans 13 residues. Per germline, CDR1 SGHVS and CDR2 FNYEAQ. V was shortened by 3 bases and J by 6 bases, with 9 bases between the two germline ends. The CDR3 loop reads CASSLLSLNEQFF. DNA for the CDR3: TGTGCCAGCAGCTTGTTGAGCCTCAATGAGCAGTTCTTC.

The table lists this clone with a count of one. The chain joins TRBV7-9 to TRBJ2-1; TRBD2 aligns across 8 bases. The CDR3 is made up of 16 amino acids. The ends lost 5 bases at V and 6 bases at J; junction bases unmatched: 12. From germline, CDR1 is SEHNR and CDR2 FQNEAQ (reference sequence). CDR3 amino acids: CASSPTGTRSANEQFF. The CDR3, as DNA: TGTGCCAGCAGCCCCACGGGGACTAGGTCTGCCAATGAGCAGTTCTTC.

The chain employs TRBV4-1 and TRBJ1-4, with D tentatively TRBD1 (6 bases). The CDR3 loop spans 17 amino acids. With 2 bases removed from V and 4 bases from J, the gap between germline ends came to 17 bases. Germline-derived CDR1 and CDR2 are MGHRA and YSYEKL. CDR3 loop: CASSQILTGQGNEKLFF. CDR3 sequence (DNA): TGCGCCAGCAGCCAAATCCTGACAGGTCAGGGTAATGAAAAACTGTTTTTT.

This clone has a handful of counts. The rearrangement uses TRBV27 and TRBJ1-2, with 7 bases aligning to TRBD1. Germline V gene lookup returns CDR1 MNHEY and CDR2 SMNVEV (reference sequence). The CDR3 totals 16 residues. The junction had 14 bases not matched to a gene; V was cut back by 5 bases and J by 5 bases. CDR3 loop: CASSHFRTGSVYGYTF. DNA for the CDR3: TGTGCCAGCAGTCATTTTAGGACAGGTTCCGTGTATGGCTACACCTTC.

V is TRBV9 and J is TRBJ2-1; D unresolved. CDR3 length: 15 residues. CDR1 is SGDLS, CDR2 YYNGEE, per germline. Trimming shortened V by 1 base and J by 7 bases, and 15 bases separated the two germline ends. Here the CDR3 DNA reads TGTGCCAGCAGCGTACTGGGAAACAGCCCAAATGAGCAGTTCTTC. It translates to CASSVLGNSPNEQFF.

The chain employs TRBV5-1 and TRBJ2-1; D could derive from TRBD1 or TRBD2 (5 bases each). V lost 0 bases, J lost 5 bases, and 12 bases lay in between. There are 15 residues in the CDR3. Per the germline V gene, CDR1 is SGHRS and CDR2 is YFSETQ. The CDR3 protein is CASSLAGSRHNEQFF. The CDR3 coding sequence is TGCGCCAGCAGCTTGGCAGGGAGTCGTCACAATGAGCAGTTCTTC. The whole variable domain, filled in from reference TRBV5-1 and TRBJ2-1, reads KAGVTQTPRYLIKTRGQQVTLSCSPISGHRSVSWYQQTPGQGLQFLFEYFSETQRNKGNFPGRFSGRQFSNSRSEMNVSTLELGDSALYLCASSLAGSRHNEQFFGPGTRLTVL.

The chain uses TRBV7-2 and TRBJ1-5, with D possibly matching TRBD1 (5 bases). Between the trimmed V and J ends, which lost 5 bases and 9 bases, there was a span of 14 bases. The CDR3 length is 13 residues. Germline V gene lookup returns CDR1 SGHTA and CDR2 FQGNSA. In nucleotides, the CDR3 is TGTGCCAGCAGCCGAGGGGTGGAGGGGCCCCAGCATTTT. It yields the protein CASSRGVEGPQHF.

The sample holds many counts of this clone. CDR3 in amino acids: CASSPRYTDYEQYF. The CDR3 DNA reads as TGTGCCAGCTCACCACGTTACACGGACTACGAGCAGTACTTC. The chain joins TRBV18 to TRBJ2-7; D is unclear. The CDR3 loop spans 14 amino acids. Deletions cut 1 base from V and 3 bases from J, with 10 bases between. Germline CDR1 reads KGHSH; CDR2 reads LQKENI.

The chain joins TRBV5-1 to TRBJ2-3; TRBD2 might be the D (5 bases). The CDR3 sequence is 16 residues long. V was clipped by 0 bases and J by 0 bases, with 11 bases between them. CDR1 and CDR2 from the germline V gene are SGHRS and YFSETQ. As DNA, the CDR3 is TGCGCCAGCAGCTTGGCAGCGGACTTGAGCACAGATACGCAGTATTTT. Protein product: CASSLAADLSTDTQYF.

This chain links TRBV7-9 with TRBJ1-1; D ambiguous. This CDR3 comprises 14 residues. V gave up 2 bases and J gave up 8 bases, with 15 bases separating them. CDR1 SEHNR and CDR2 FQNEAQ come from the germline V gene (reference sequence). This CDR3 reads CASSLKGERPEAFF. The CDR3 bases are TGTGCCAGCAGCTTAAAGGGAGAGAGGCCCGAAGCTTTCTTT.

The J gene is TRBJ2-1, the V gene TRBV4-1; 7 positions match TRBD2. V trimming: 2 bases; J trimming: 4 bases; junction bases outside the gene matches: 8. Germline loops: CDR1 MGHRA, CDR2 YSYEKL. The CDR3 covers 16 residues. CDR3 sequence reads: CASSQTASGLYNEQFF. The CDR3 nucleotides are TGCGCCAGCAGCCAAACGGCTAGCGGTTTATACAATGAGCAGTTCTTC.

In its sample, this clone was seen a few times. The chain employs TRBV28 and TRBJ2-3; 9 bases align to TRBD2. Germline V gene data show CDR1 as MDHEN and CDR2 as SYDVKM. J was trimmed by 3 bases and V by 5 bases; bases with no gene match: 15. This CDR3 is built from 18 residues. CDR3 bases: TGTGCCAGCAGTGGTCTCGCGGGAGGGCCAGGACGAACAGATACGCAGTATTTT. Translation: CASSGLAGGPGRTDTQYF.

This sequence joins TRBV7-8 and TRBJ2-7, with D perhaps TRBD1 (5 bases). The CDR3 contains 14 residues. V lost 3 bases to trimming and J lost 0 bases, with 9 bases between them. Per germline, CDR1 SGHVS and CDR2 FQNEAQ. As DNA, the CDR3 is TGTGCCAGCAGCTTGTGGGGCTCCTCCTACGAGCAGTACTTC. Translating it yields CASSLWGSSYEQYF.

This clone was counted ten times or more. The rearrangement uses TRBV7-3 and TRBJ2-3, with 9 bases aligning to TRBD2. The CDR3 has 16 amino acids. The germline V gene has CDR1 SGHTA and CDR2 FQGTGA. V shed 5 bases, J shed 0 bases, and the junction held 6 bases outside the gene matches. The CDR3 nucleotides read TGTGCCAGCAGCCCGACTAGCGGAGGGAGCACAGATACGCAGTATTTT. This encodes CASSPTSGGSTDTQYF.

V usage is TRBV2 and J usage is TRBJ1-5, with no clear D. The CDR3 loop spans 15 amino acids. Trimming cost V 6 bases and J 0 bases, with 12 bases left between them. CDR1 and CDR2 (germline): SNHLY, FYNNEI. CDR3 coding DNA: TGTGCCAGCAGCGTCCAGAGATATAGCAATCAGCCCCAGCATTTT. It codes for CASSVQRYSNQPQHF.